This TCR beta chain was recovered during a study of cytomegalovirus exposure and HLA in healthy donors. The PCR contained 60 Vbeta and 13 Jbeta primers. Repertoires were generated with immunoSEQ multiplex PCR, while TCRdb's copy carries only in-frame clones and drops some. The table has about 160,000 clones, around 84% seen once. Germline values: CDR1 MNHNS, CDR2 SASEGT. Trimming shortened V by 0 bases and J by 2 bases, and 5 bases separated the two germline ends. The CDR3 is 14 residues long. The source of this sequence is a man aged 45-65 years in good health and CMV-seropositive. What was sequenced was PBMCs. This chain connects TRBV6-1 to TRBJ2-1; D not resolved. The CDR3 DNA reads as TGTGCCAGCAGTGAAGCGGGCGCCTACAATGAGCAGTTCTTC. This sequence encodes CASSEAGAYNEQFF.